Presented here are 15 T cell receptor beta chains from one specimen sequenced in a study of cytomegalovirus exposure and HLA in healthy donors. PCR amplification relied on 60 Vbeta primers (plus 13 Jbeta primers). The method was immunoSEQ multiplex PCR; TCRdb's version includes in-frame clones alone and lacks a portion of them. This repertoire shows approximately 160,000 clones, about 81% found once; its top ten account for about 1.6%. Sequencing was performed on PBMCs. Receptors originate from a girl under 18 in good health and CMV-seropositive.

The chain couples TRBV10-3 to TRBJ1-2; no reliable D call. The germline CDR1 and CDR2 sequences are ENHRY and SYGVKD. CDR3 size: 14 residues. Trimming pared 7 bases from V and 1 base from J, leaving 13 bases between. CDR3 DNA: TGTGCCATCACTCCCACAGCATTTAACTATGGCTACACCTTC. Its protein product is CAITPTAFNYGYTF.

The chain couples TRBV5-1 to TRBJ2-3, with TRBD1 as a possible D gene (6 bases). This CDR3 is built from 15 residues. Germline V gene sequence: CDR1 SGHRS, CDR2 YFSETQ. V gave up 7 bases and J gave up 1 base, with 16 bases separating them. The CDR3 DNA reads TGCGCCAGCGGACTGAGGGGGTCCCGCACAGATACGCAGTATTTT. Translating gives CASGLRGSRTDTQYF.

The chain combines TRBV28 with TRBJ2-7, with D unresolved. This CDR3 is built from 13 residues. With 6 bases removed from V and 6 bases from J, the gap between germline ends came to 15 bases. The germline CDR1 and CDR2 sequences are MDHEN and SYDVKM. The CDR3 here is CASRTGPYREQYF. CDR3 DNA sequence: TGTGCCAGCAGGACTGGCCCCTATCGCGAGCAGTACTTC.

J is TRBJ2-3 and V is TRBV5-1, with 10 nucleotides matching TRBD2. The V and J ends lost 4 bases and 6 bases, in that order; junction bases with no gene match: 11. The CDR3 consists of 16 residues. CDR1 is SGHRS, CDR2 YFSETQ, per germline. The DNA for the CDR3 is TGCGCCAGCAGCCCCCAACTAGCGGGATCGGGCGATACGCAGTATTTT. It translates to CASSPQLAGSGDTQYF.

The J gene is TRBJ2-2, the V gene TRBV7-6; possible D gene TRBD1, 6 bases. Germline CDR1 is SGHVS and CDR2 is FNYEAQ. This CDR3 has 15 residues. Trimming shortened V by 3 bases and J by 1 base, and 9 bases separated the two germline ends. The CDR3 here is CASSFKTGNTGELFF. The CDR3 DNA reads TGTGCCAGCAGCTTTAAGACAGGGAACACCGGGGAGCTGTTTTTT.

This clone was counted only a few times. The rearrangement uses TRBV13 and TRBJ2-7, with TRBD1 as a possible D gene (6 bases). The CDR3 totals 16 residues. Germline assignment: CDR1 PRHDT and CDR2 FYEKMQ (reference sequence). Trimming shortened V by 0 bases and J by 4 bases, and 16 bases separated the two germline ends. CDR3 coding DNA: TGTGCCAGCAGCTTAGGGGGTTGGGGGCGAATATACGAGCAGTACTTC. Its translation is CASSLGGWGRIYEQYF. The full variable domain, its missing parts supplied by reference TRBV13 and TRBJ2-7, is AAGVIQSPRHLIKEKRETATLKCYPIPRHDTVYWYQQGPGQDPQFLISFYEKMQSDKGSIPDRFSAQQFSDYHSELNMSSLELGDSALYFCASSLGGWGRIYEQYFGPGTRLTVT.

This clone was seen only once. The chain recombines TRBV9 with TRBJ2-7; no reliable D call. The CDR3 is 14 residues long. V was shortened by 0 bases and J by 3 bases, with 10 bases between the two germline ends. Germline V CDR1 and CDR2: SGDLS, YYNGEE. The CDR3 DNA follows: TGTGCCAGCAGCGTAGAAGGAGCAAACTACGAGCAGTACTTC. Translation: CASSVEGANYEQYF. The variable domain in full, completed from reference TRBV9 and TRBJ2-7, reads DSGVTQTPKHLITATGQRVTLRCSPRSGDLSVYWYQQSLDQGLQFLIQYYNGEERAKGNILERFSAQQFPDLHSELNLSSLELGDSALYFCASSVEGANYEQYFGPGTRLTVT.

The chain carries TRBV4-2 and TRBJ2-1; 10 nucleotides agree with TRBD2. Germline CDR1 and CDR2: LGHNA and YNFKEQ. The CDR3 runs 18 residues. V was clipped by 1 base and J by 4 bases; unmatched bases: 10. CDR3 nucleotides: TGTGCCAGCAGCCAAGGAATTCCTAGGACTAGCGGTTACAATGAGCAGTTCTTC. Its protein is CASSQGIPRTSGYNEQFF.

The V call is TRBV10-3, the J call TRBJ1-3; weak D call: TRBD1 (5 bases). CDR1 and CDR2 (germline): ENHRY, SYGVKD. Trimming pared 3 bases from V and 4 bases from J, leaving 13 bases between. The CDR3 consists of 15 residues. CDR3 sequence (DNA): TGTGCCATCAGTGAAGGGGTAGCGGCGGGAAACACCATATATTTT. Its protein product is CAISEGVAAGNTIYF.

The chain has TRBV19 and TRBJ1-4, with TRBD1 identical over 8 bases. The CDR3 is 16 amino acids. J gave up 2 bases and V 5 bases, and 7 bases lay outside the gene matches. Germline CDR1 LNHDA, CDR2 SQIVND (reference sequence). The DNA of the CDR3 is TGTGCCAGTAGTCCCCAGGGGGCAAGGACTAATGAAAAACTGTTTTTT. Its translation: CASSPQGARTNEKLFF.

CDR3 region: CASSLGNRGLTGELFF. Written as DNA, the CDR3 is TGCGCCAGCAGCTTGGGAAACAGGGGGCTCACCGGGGAGCTGTTTTTT. The rearrangement joins TRBV5-1 to TRBJ2-2; 9 nucleotides line up with TRBD1. The trim removed 0 bases at V and 4 bases at J, leaving 4 bases unmatched. From germline, CDR1 is SGHRS and CDR2 YFSETQ. The CDR3 is made up of 16 amino acids.

This chain connects TRBV4-1 to TRBJ1-2, with D possibly being TRBD1 (5 bases). The germline gives CDR1 MGHRA, CDR2 YSYEKL. Trimming took off 2 bases at V and 4 bases at J, with 14 bases between the two ends. The CDR3 has 15 amino acids. The CDR3 sequence is CASSQQRTTAYGYTF. The CDR3 DNA reads TGCGCCAGCAGCCAACAACGGACAACCGCCTATGGCTACACCTTC.

The chain links TRBV5-6 to TRBJ2-7; unclear D gene. The CDR3 loop spans 12 amino acids. With 1 base removed from V and 4 bases from J, the gap between germline ends came to 6 bases. Germline CDR1 is SGHDT and CDR2 is YYEEEE. CDR3 in DNA: TGTGCCAGCAGCTTGTTAAATTACGAGCAGTACTTC. It is translated as CASSLLNYEQYF.

This chain joins TRBV29-1 and TRBJ2-7; tentatively, D is TRBD1 (6 bases). The length of the CDR3 is 12 residues. Between the trimmed V and J ends, which lost 7 bases and 3 bases, there was a span of 13 bases. CDR1 and CDR2 from the germline V gene are SQVTM and ANQGSEA. The CDR3 region has the DNA TGCAGCGCACAGACAGGAGGCTACGAGCAGTACTTC. Translated: CSAQTGGYEQYF.

V gene TRBV30 combines with J gene TRBJ2-5; D perhaps matches TRBD2 (5 bases). This CDR3 is built from 14 residues. The germline CDR1 and CDR2 sequences are GTSNPN and SVGIG (reference sequence). V was pared by 2 bases and J by 2 bases, with 12 bases between. CDR3 in DNA: TGTGCCTGGAGTACCGGGATCCAACAAGAGACCCAGTACTTC. As protein: CAWSTGIQQETQYF.